This entry lists 18 T cell receptor beta chains sequenced from one sample in a study of immune heterogeneity within non-small cell lung tumors. Template material comprised bulk tumor genomic DNA at roughly 600 ng per sample. Spaced far apart, several biopsies were taken from each primary tumor during surgery. Newly diagnosed with untreated non-small cell lung cancer, the patients underwent curative surgery. Amplification of the TCR beta CDR3 was achieved through multiplex PCR with 32 V and 13 J primers. From the multiplex PCR reads, TCRdb called clonotypes with MiXCR, one entry per CDR3 protein. The sample lists roughly 15,000 distinct CDR3 sequences, approximately 30% seen once, with about 15% in the top ten. Sequencing input: lung tumor tissue. The origin of the receptors is a woman aged 45-60 years with non-small cell lung cancer.

This clonotype appeared many times. The gene calls are TRBV10-3 and TRBJ2-1; the D gene is possibly TRBD2 (6 bases). The ends were cut back, 10 bases at V and 3 bases at J, with 19 bases in the middle. CDR1 is ENHRY and CDR2 is SYGVKD in the germline V gene. The CDR3 has 15 amino acids. CDR3 region: CATGEASEVYNEQFF. Here the CDR3 DNA reads TGTGCCACCGGAGAAGCTAGCGAAGTCTACAATGAGCAGTTCTTC.

Points on this clonotype: A much larger clone differs by one base, so this may be a read error. The chain employs TRBV5-5 and TRBJ2-7; a weak D match, TRBD1 (5 bases). Trimming took 3 bases from V and 6 from J, leaving 13 bases between them. The CDR3 length is 13 residues. Germline assignment: CDR1 SGHKS and CDR2 YYEKEE (reference sequence). CDR3 sequence (DNA): TGTGCCAGCAGCTGGGATCTGCAGGGCGAGCAGTACTTC. Translation gives CASSWDLQGEQYF.

This clonotype was found a few times. The chain recombines TRBV7-2 with TRBJ2-3; no firm D call. The V and J ends lost 0 bases and 0 bases respectively, with 7 bases between them. The CDR3 sequence is 15 residues long. Germline assignment: CDR1 SGHTA and CDR2 FQGNSA. CDR3 in amino acids: CASSLAAFSTDTQYF. The DNA for the CDR3 is TGTGCCAGCAGCTTAGCTGCCTTTAGCACAGATACGCAGTATTTT.

The chain links TRBV19 to TRBJ1-1, with D hard to call. CDR1 is LNHDA and CDR2 is SQIVND in the germline V gene (reference sequence). V was cut by 0 bases and J by 1 base, with 6 bases left in between. CDR3 length equals 14 residues. For the CDR3, the DNA is TGTGCCAGTAGTATAGATTGGAAGAACACTGAAGCTTTCTTT. This encodes CASSIDWKNTEAFF. The full variable domain, with the rest looked up from reference TRBV19 and TRBJ1-1, is DGGITQSPKYLFRKEGQNVTLSCEQNLNHDAMYWYRQDPGQGLRLIYYSQIVNDFQKGDIAEGYSVSREKKESFPLTVTSAQKNPTAFYLCASSIDWKNTEAFFGQGTRLTVV.

The genes are TRBV6-5 and TRBJ2-6; D is uncertain. The CDR3 has 15 amino acids. The V gene lost 6 bases and the J gene lost 0 bases, with 9 bases spanning the gap. CDR1 MNHEY and CDR2 SVGAGI come from the germline V gene. DNA of the CDR3: TGTGCCAGCAGGACGGCAACCTCTGGGGCCAACGTCCTGACTTTC. Translation: CASRTATSGANVLTF.

The J gene is TRBJ2-2, the V gene TRBV16; D is perhaps TRBD1 or TRBD2 (6 bases each). The germline CDR1 and CDR2 sequences are KGHSY and FQNENV. CDR3 length equals 15 residues. Deletions cut 0 bases from V and 7 bases from J, with 12 bases between. DNA of the CDR3: TGTGCCAGCAGCCAATCGGGGGGCCTCGGCGGGGAGCTGTTTTTT. It yields the protein CASSQSGGLGGELFF.

The table lists this clonotype with a few counts. The rearrangement links TRBV5-1 to TRBJ1-2; 7 bases agree with TRBD1. The CDR3 covers 14 residues. With V trimmed by 6 bases and J by 7 bases, 12 bases remained unmatched. Germline CDR1 reads SGHRS; CDR2 reads YFSETQ. The CDR3 nucleotides read TGCGCCAGCACCCCCGTGGGAGGGGGCGGTGGCTACACCTTC. This sequence encodes CASTPVGGGGGYTF. The complete variable domain, with remaining parts taken from reference TRBV5-1 and TRBJ1-2, reads KAGVTQTPRYLIKTRGQQVTLSCSPISGHRSVSWYQQTPGQGLQFLFEYFSETQRNKGNFPGRFSGRQFSNSRSEMNVSTLELGDSALYLCASTPVGGGGGYTFGSGTRLTVV.

A word on this clonotype: The CDR3 does not close with the conserved phenylalanine or tryptophan, likely indicating a read error. The DNA is left out, because the CDR3 cannot be placed on it with certainty; the CDR3 is given as TCRdb lists it. The chain uses TRBV7-9 and TRBJ2-3; no check of the table's D call, TRBD2, against the DNA was made. The germline gives CDR1 SEHNR, CDR2 FQNEAQ (reference sequence). Counting both end residues, the CDR3 totals 20 amino acids. CDR3 amino acids: CASSLVWASGRGGYEQYFGP.

About this clonotype: One base away lies a much larger clone, so this may be a sequencing read error. V is TRBV20-1 and J is TRBJ1-4; D is perhaps TRBD1 (6 bases). CDR3 size: 12 residues. CDR1 is DFQATT, CDR2 SNEGSKA, per germline (reference sequence). As DNA, the CDR3 is TGCAGTGCTATGCAGGGGAATGAAAAAATGTTTTTT. It yields the protein CSAMQGNEKMFF.

The chain couples TRBV27 to TRBJ2-3; 7 bases fit TRBD2. Trimming removed 3 bases from V and 1 base from J; junction bases left unmatched: 4. CDR1 and CDR2 from the germline V gene are MNHEY and SMNVEV (reference sequence). This CDR3 has 15 amino acids. The CDR3 DNA is TGTGCCAGCAGTTTGCGGGGGAGCGGCACAGATACGCAGTATTTT. It encodes CASSLRGSGTDTQYF.

On this clonotype itself: Just one base apart from a much larger clone, this may be a read error. This chain joins TRBV20-1 and TRBJ2-3; D is perhaps TRBD1 or TRBD2 (5 bases each). V was cut by 2 bases and J by 0 bases, with 15 bases left in between. The germline gives CDR1 DFQATT, CDR2 SNEGSKA (reference sequence). CDR3 size: 16 residues. The CDR3 DNA reads as TGCAGTGCTAGACCACTAGAGGGGATTAGCACAGATACGCAGTATTTT. Its protein is CSARPLEGISTDTQYF.

In this sample, this clonotype turned up a few times. This chain links TRBV6-2 or TRBV6-3 with TRBJ2-1; D remains ambiguous. This CDR3 is built from 14 residues. V gave up 6 bases and J gave up 7 bases, with 16 bases separating them. From germline, CDR1 is MNHEY and CDR2 SVGEGT. The CDR3 coding sequence is TGTGCCAGCAGACCGACCCCGGCACGAAATGAGCAGTTCTTC. The encoded protein is CASRPTPARNEQFF.

This clonotype is medium-sized in the sample. This chain links TRBV28 with TRBJ2-7; 14 bases agree with TRBD2. CDR1 is MDHEN and CDR2 is SYDVKM in the germline V gene. Germline trimming cut 6 bases from V and 5 bases from J; bases unmatched to any gene: 6. This CDR3 is built from 15 residues. DNA of the CDR3: TGTGCCAGCAGCACGGGACTAGCGGGGGATGACGAGCAGTACTTC. It translates to CASSTGLAGDDEQYF.

This clonotype was found many times. The V and J genes are TRBV30 and TRBJ2-1; tentative D call: TRBD1 (5 bases). Trimming removed 0 bases from V and 4 bases from J, with 16 bases in between. CDR1 GTSNPN and CDR2 SVGIG come from the germline V gene (reference sequence). The CDR3 contains 16 residues. The CDR3 protein is CAWSVLGQGLYNEQFF. The CDR3 bases are TGTGCCTGGAGTGTACTGGGGCAGGGCTTATACAATGAGCAGTTCTTC.

The chain uses TRBV6-1 and TRBJ1-5; tentatively, D is TRBD1 (6 bases). The V gene's germline CDR1 is MNHNS and CDR2 SASEGT. The CDR3 covers 17 residues. Trimming shortened V by 7 bases and J by 1 base, and 20 bases separated the two germline ends. This chain's CDR3 is CASKGGRGGPSNQPQHF. In DNA, the CDR3 is TGTGCCAGCAAGGGGGGCAGAGGGGGTCCAAGCAATCAGCCCCAGCATTTT.

This clonotype has just one count. This rearrangement joins TRBV19 to TRBJ2-6; 8 bases match TRBD1. Germline loops: CDR1 LNHDA, CDR2 SQIVND (reference sequence). CDR3 size: 14 residues. J gave up 12 bases and V 9 bases, and 13 bases lay outside the gene matches. The CDR3 protein is CASLDQGALPVLTF. The CDR3 DNA reads TGTGCCAGCTTAGACCAGGGGGCCCTACCCGTCCTGACTTTC.

Sample share makes this clonotype medium-sized. The rearrangement joins TRBV6-1 to TRBJ2-7, with D unresolved. Germline assignment: CDR1 MNHNS and CDR2 SASEGT. The CDR3 has 12 residues. Trimming cost V 5 bases and J 3 bases, with 8 bases left between them. CDR3 sequence: CASSYSLYEQYF. The CDR3 DNA is TGTGCCAGCAGTTATTCCCTCTACGAGCAGTACTTC.

For this clonotype: A much larger clone differs by one base, so this may be a read error. The genes are TRBV5-6 and TRBJ2-5; D is undetermined. The CDR3 is 14 residues long. CDR1 is SGHDT, CDR2 YYEEEE, per germline. The CDR3 reads CASSAPPRQETKYF. The CDR3 DNA is TGTGCCAGCAGCGCTCCCCCCCGACAAGAGACCAAGTACTTC.